The clone carrying this T cell receptor beta chain was seen many times. The data are from a study of response to subunit inactivated influenza vaccine. Using its own MiXCR run on the RT-PCR reads, TCRdb lists one record per CDR3 protein. The sample has roughly 540,000 distinct CDR3 sequences, 20% to 25% seen once; the top ten hold approximately 3%. The data also belong to a second study, concerning T cells expressing NK-cell markers. In that study: TCR beta cDNA was made by 5'RACE template switching with UMIs. Sorted T-cell subsets CD3+CD56+NKG2C+, CD3+CD56+NKG2C- and CD3+CD56-NKG2C+ were TCR beta-sequenced. HCMV seropositivity marked seven of the eight sequenced donors; one was seronegative.

Source: CD4+ T cells sorted from PBMCs, taken 11 to 12 days after vaccination. This clonotype originated in a man between 50 and 59 years old who received an inactivated influenza vaccine.

DNA of the CDR3: TGCAGCGTTGCGGGGACAGAAAAATCCTACGAGCAGTACTTC. Protein product: CSVAGTEKSYEQYF. The chain links TRBV29-1 to TRBJ2-7, with 7 bases fitting TRBD1. The CDR3 totals 14 residues. After removal of 4 bases from V and 1 base from J, the junction contained 7 bases not matched to a gene. CDR1 is SQVTM and CDR2 is ANQGSEA in the germline V gene.